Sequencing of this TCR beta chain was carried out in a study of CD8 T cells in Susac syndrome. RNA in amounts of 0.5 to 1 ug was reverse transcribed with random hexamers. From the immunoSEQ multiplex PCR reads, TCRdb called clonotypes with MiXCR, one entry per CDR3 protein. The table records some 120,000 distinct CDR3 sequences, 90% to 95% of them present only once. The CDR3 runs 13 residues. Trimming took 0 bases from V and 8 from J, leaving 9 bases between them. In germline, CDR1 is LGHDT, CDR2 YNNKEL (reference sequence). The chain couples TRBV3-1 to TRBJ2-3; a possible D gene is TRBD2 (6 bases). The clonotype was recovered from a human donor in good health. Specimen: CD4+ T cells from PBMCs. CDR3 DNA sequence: TGTGCCAGCAGCCAAGAGGGACTGACTACGCAGTATTTT. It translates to CASSQEGLTTQYF.